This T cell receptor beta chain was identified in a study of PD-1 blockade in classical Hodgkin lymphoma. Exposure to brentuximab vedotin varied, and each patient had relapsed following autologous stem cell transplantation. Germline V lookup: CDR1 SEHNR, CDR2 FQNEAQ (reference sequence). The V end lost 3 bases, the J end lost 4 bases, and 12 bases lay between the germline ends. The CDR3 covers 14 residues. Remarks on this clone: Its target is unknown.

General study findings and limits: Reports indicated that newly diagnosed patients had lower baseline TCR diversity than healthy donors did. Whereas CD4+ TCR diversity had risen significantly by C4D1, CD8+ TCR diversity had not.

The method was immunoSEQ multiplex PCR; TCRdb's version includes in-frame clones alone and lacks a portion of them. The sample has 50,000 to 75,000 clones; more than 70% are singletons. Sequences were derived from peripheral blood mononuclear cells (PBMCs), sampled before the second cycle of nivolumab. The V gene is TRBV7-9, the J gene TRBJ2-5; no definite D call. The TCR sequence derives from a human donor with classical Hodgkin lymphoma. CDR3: CASSFGAVTETQYF. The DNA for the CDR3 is TGTGCCAGCAGCTTTGGAGCCGTTACAGAGACCCAGTACTTC.